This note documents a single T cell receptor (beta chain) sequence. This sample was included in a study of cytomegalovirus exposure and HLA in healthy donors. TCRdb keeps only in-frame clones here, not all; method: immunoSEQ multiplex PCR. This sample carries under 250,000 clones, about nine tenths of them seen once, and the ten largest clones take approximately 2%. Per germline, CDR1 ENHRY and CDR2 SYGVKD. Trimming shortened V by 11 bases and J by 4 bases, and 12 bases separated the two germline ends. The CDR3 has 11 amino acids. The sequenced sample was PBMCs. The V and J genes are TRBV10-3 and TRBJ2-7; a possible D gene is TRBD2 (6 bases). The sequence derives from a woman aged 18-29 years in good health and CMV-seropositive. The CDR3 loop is CASGGNYEQYF. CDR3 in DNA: TGTGCCTCAGGCGGGAATTACGAGCAGTACTTC.